This is a list of T cell receptor beta chains from one sample in a study of blood T cell repertoires in COVID-19. The assay was immunoSEQ multiplex PCR, and TCRdb's table has in-frame clones only and misses some. The data hold 150,000 to 200,000 clones, with about 88% observed a single time. The sample was peripheral blood. The receptors shown here come from a man aged 70-80 years with active or convalescent COVID-19. CDR3s include the opening cysteine and the closing phenylalanine or tryptophan. A D gene is named only where the DNA matches it firmly. Not all rows give a size; the values are once, few, many and, for expanded clones, a class.

len: 13; v_gene: TRBV2; d_gene: -; j_gene: TRBJ2-4; abundance: -; CDR3nt: TGTGCCAGCAGTGAAGGCAGGGGAAACATTCAGTACTTC; CDR3aa: CASSEGRGNIQYF
len: 15; v_gene: TRBV4-1; d_gene: -; j_gene: TRBJ1-5; abundance: -; CDR3nt: TGCGCCAGCAGCCTAAGCCCGGACGGGGATCAGCCCCAGCATTTT; CDR3aa: CASSLSPDGDQPQHF
len: 16; v_gene: TRBV19; d_gene: -; j_gene: TRBJ2-5; abundance: -; CDR3nt: TGTGCCAGTAGTGAGAGGGGGGGGAGTTTTGGAGAGACCCAGTACTTC; CDR3aa: CASSERGGSFGETQYF
len: 13; v_gene: TRBV12-3/TRBV12-4; d_gene: TRBD1; j_gene: TRBJ1-2; abundance: -; CDR3nt: TGTGCCAGCAGTGGGACAGGGGTCTATGGCTACACCTTC; CDR3aa: CASSGTGVYGYTF
len: 16; v_gene: TRBV5-4; d_gene: -; j_gene: TRBJ2-7; abundance: -; CDR3nt: TGTGCCAGCAGCTTGCCCGGCGGGGATTTCAAATACGAGCAGTACTTC; CDR3aa: CASSLPGGDFKYEQYF
len: 17; v_gene: TRBV28; d_gene: -; j_gene: TRBJ1-6; abundance: -; CDR3nt: TGTGCCAGCAGTTTGGCTGGACTGACAGGCGGTGGCTCACCCCTCCACTTT; CDR3aa: CASSLAGLTGGGSPLHF
len: 15; v_gene: TRBV5-1; d_gene: -; j_gene: TRBJ2-7; abundance: -; CDR3nt: TGCGCCAGCAGCTTGGGGGCACGCAGCTTCGACGAGCAGTACTTC; CDR3aa: CASSLGARSFDEQYF
len: 18; v_gene: TRBV14; d_gene: TRBD2; j_gene: TRBJ2-1; abundance: -; CDR3nt: TGTGCCAGCAGCCAATGGGGACTAGCGGGGAGCTCCTACAATGAGCAGTTCTTC; CDR3aa: CASSQWGLAGSSYNEQFF
len: 16; v_gene: TRBV7-9; d_gene: -; j_gene: TRBJ1-6; abundance: -; CDR3nt: TGTGCCAGCAAACCGGTGGGCAATGAATATAATTCACCCCTCCACTTT; CDR3aa: CASKPVGNEYNSPLHF
len: 14; v_gene: TRBV28; d_gene: -; j_gene: TRBJ1-3; abundance: -; CDR3nt: TGTGCCAGCAGATCCGGGAGGTCTGGAAACACCATATATTTT; CDR3aa: CASRSGRSGNTIYF
len: 16; v_gene: TRBV4-3; d_gene: TRBD1; j_gene: TRBJ1-4; abundance: -; CDR3nt: TGCGCCAGCAGCCCGGGACAGGCCGGACGTAATGAAAAACTGTTTTTT; CDR3aa: CASSPGQAGRNEKLFF
len: 15; v_gene: TRBV3-1/TRBV3-2; d_gene: -; j_gene: TRBJ1-6; abundance: -; CDR3nt: TGTGCCAGCAGCCTCGGGACAACCTATAATTCACCCCTCCACTTT; CDR3aa: CASSLGTTYNSPLHF
len: 11; v_gene: TRBV7-9; d_gene: -; j_gene: TRBJ1-1; abundance: -; CDR3nt: TGTGCCAGCAGCTTACAGACTGAAGCTTTCTTT; CDR3aa: CASSLQTEAFF
len: 15; v_gene: TRBV19; d_gene: -; j_gene: TRBJ2-3; abundance: -; CDR3nt: TGTGCCAGTAGTATAACGGTAGCGGAGACAGATACGCAGTATTTT; CDR3aa: CASSITVAETDTQYF
len: 15; v_gene: TRBV19; d_gene: -; j_gene: TRBJ2-3; abundance: -; CDR3nt: TGTGCCAGTAGTATTTCGGGAGAAGGAACAGATACGCAGTATTTT; CDR3aa: CASSISGEGTDTQYF
len: 14; v_gene: TRBV27; d_gene: TRBD1; j_gene: TRBJ1-2; abundance: -; CDR3nt: TGTGCCAGCAGTCCGGGACAGGGGAACTATGGCTACACCTTC; CDR3aa: CASSPGQGNYGYTF
len: 16; v_gene: TRBV28; d_gene: TRBD1; j_gene: TRBJ1-6; abundance: -; CDR3nt: TGTGCCAGCAGTTTACGACAGGGTCAGGGGAATTCACCCCTCCACTTT; CDR3aa: CASSLRQGQGNSPLHF
len: 15; v_gene: TRBV11-2; d_gene: -; j_gene: TRBJ2-7; abundance: -; CDR3nt: TGTGCCAGCAGCTTAGTCGCAGGGATTGGTAACGAGCAGTACTTC; CDR3aa: CASSLVAGIGNEQYF
len: 14; v_gene: TRBV30; d_gene: TRBD1; j_gene: TRBJ2-1; abundance: -; CDR3nt: TGTGCCTGGAGTACGGGACAGGGGAGCAATGAGCAGTTCTTC; CDR3aa: CAWSTGQGSNEQFF
len: 13; v_gene: TRBV12-3/TRBV12-4; d_gene: -; j_gene: TRBJ2-1; abundance: -; CDR3nt: TGTGCCAGCAGTCCTCAGGGTTGGGATGAGCAGTTCTTC; CDR3aa: CASSPQGWDEQFF
len: 14; v_gene: TRBV19; d_gene: -; j_gene: TRBJ2-3; abundance: -; CDR3nt: TGTGCCAGTAGTGAGGCTAGCGGCACAGATACGCAGTATTTT; CDR3aa: CASSEASGTDTQYF
len: 13; v_gene: TRBV28; d_gene: TRBD1; j_gene: TRBJ2-5; abundance: -; CDR3nt: TGTGCCAGCAGTAGACAGGGGGCCAGGACCCAGTACTTC; CDR3aa: CASSRQGARTQYF
len: 13; v_gene: TRBV29-1; d_gene: TRBD1; j_gene: TRBJ1-1; abundance: -; CDR3nt: TGCAGCGCAACAGGGGGTATGAACACTGAAGCTTTCTTT; CDR3aa: CSATGGMNTEAFF
len: 15; v_gene: TRBV6-5; d_gene: TRBD1; j_gene: TRBJ2-1; abundance: -; CDR3nt: TGTGCCAGCAGTATTGGGACAGGGCCATACAATGAGCAGTTCTTC; CDR3aa: CASSIGTGPYNEQFF
len: 15; v_gene: TRBV5-1; d_gene: TRBD2; j_gene: TRBJ2-3; abundance: -; CDR3nt: TGCGCCAGCAGGAGGATAGCGGGAGGCACAGATACGCAGTATTTT; CDR3aa: CASRRIAGGTDTQYF
len: 14; v_gene: TRBV15; d_gene: -; j_gene: TRBJ2-3; abundance: -; CDR3nt: TGTGCCACCAGCAGGGCCAGTCCGCAGGATACGCAGTATTTT; CDR3aa: CATSRASPQDTQYF
len: 16; v_gene: TRBV28; d_gene: TRBD2; j_gene: TRBJ2-3; abundance: -; CDR3nt: TGTGCCAGCAGTTTTTCTGGCGGGGGGAACACAGATACGCAGTATTTT; CDR3aa: CASSFSGGGNTDTQYF
len: 13; v_gene: TRBV28; d_gene: -; j_gene: TRBJ1-6; abundance: -; CDR3nt: TGTGCCAGCATAGGACACTATAATTCACCCCTCCACTTT; CDR3aa: CASIGHYNSPLHF
len: 16; v_gene: TRBV7-6; d_gene: TRBD2; j_gene: TRBJ2-1; abundance: -; CDR3nt: TGTGCCAGCAGCTTAGGTTCCTTTAGCGGGGGCAATGAGCAGTTCTTC; CDR3aa: CASSLGSFSGGNEQFF
len: 15; v_gene: TRBV6-2/TRBV6-3; d_gene: -; j_gene: TRBJ1-6; abundance: -; CDR3nt: TGTGCCAGCAACCCCTTCAGCTCCTATAATTCACCCCTCCACTTT; CDR3aa: CASNPFSSYNSPLHF
len: 16; v_gene: TRBV21-1; d_gene: -; j_gene: TRBJ2-1; abundance: few; CDR3nt: TGTGCCAGCAGCAAGGGATGGGCGGGAGGACACAATGAGCAGTTCTTC; CDR3aa: CASSKGWAGGHNEQFF
len: 15; v_gene: TRBV10-3; d_gene: TRBD1; j_gene: TRBJ2-3; abundance: -; CDR3nt: TGTGCCATCACGATCGGGACAGGGGTGAAAGATACGCAGTATTTT; CDR3aa: CAITIGTGVKDTQYF
len: 13; v_gene: TRBV5-1; d_gene: -; j_gene: TRBJ1-2; abundance: -; CDR3nt: TGCGCCAGCAGCCCCGCCAGGGGTTATGGCTACACCTTC; CDR3aa: CASSPARGYGYTF
len: 15; v_gene: TRBV10-2; d_gene: -; j_gene: TRBJ1-5; abundance: -; CDR3nt: TGCGCCAGCTCCCGGACAAGATCTCGCAATCAGCCCCAGCATTTT; CDR3aa: CASSRTRSRNQPQHF
len: 16; v_gene: TRBV12-2; d_gene: -; j_gene: TRBJ2-3; abundance: -; CDR3nt: TGTGCAAGTCGCCCTGGACTAGCGGGGGGCCCCGATACGCAGTATTTT; CDR3aa: CASRPGLAGGPDTQYF
len: 18; v_gene: TRBV7-8; d_gene: -; j_gene: TRBJ1-5; abundance: -; CDR3nt: TGTGCCAGCAGCTTAGAGGGTATGGCGCCAGGGTACAATCAGCCCCAGCATTTT; CDR3aa: CASSLEGMAPGYNQPQHF
len: 15; v_gene: TRBV6-5; d_gene: -; j_gene: TRBJ2-5; abundance: -; CDR3nt: TGTGCCAGCACATCTCCTATAGGCGGTCAAGAGACCCAGTACTTC; CDR3aa: CASTSPIGGQETQYF
len: 15; v_gene: TRBV11-2; d_gene: -; j_gene: TRBJ2-1; abundance: -; CDR3nt: TGTGCCAGCAGCTTAGCCCCCAGTTCCAGGGATGAGCAGTTCTTC; CDR3aa: CASSLAPSSRDEQFF
len: 15; v_gene: TRBV2; d_gene: TRBD2; j_gene: TRBJ2-1; abundance: -; CDR3nt: TGTGCCAGCACCGTGCGGGGGAACGCCTACAATGAGCAGTTCTTC; CDR3aa: CASTVRGNAYNEQFF
len: 14; v_gene: TRBV5-5; d_gene: TRBD2; j_gene: TRBJ2-7; abundance: -; CDR3nt: TGTGCCAGCAGCTTTGCGGGAGGGCCCTACGAGCAGTACTTC; CDR3aa: CASSFAGGPYEQYF
len: 15; v_gene: TRBV27; d_gene: TRBD2; j_gene: TRBJ2-5; abundance: -; CDR3nt: TGTGCCAGCAGTTTAGTGGCGGGGGGGCGAGAGACCCAGTACTTC; CDR3aa: CASSLVAGGRETQYF
len: 15; v_gene: TRBV6-6; d_gene: TRBD2; j_gene: TRBJ2-7; abundance: -; CDR3nt: TGTGCCAGCAGTTATAACCCGGGACTAGCGCTCGAGCAGTACTTC; CDR3aa: CASSYNPGLALEQYF
len: 15; v_gene: TRBV7-9; d_gene: -; j_gene: TRBJ1-1; abundance: -; CDR3nt: TGTGCCAGCAGCTGGGGCTGGCAGTGGGACACTGAAGCTTTCTTT; CDR3aa: CASSWGWQWDTEAFF
len: 13; v_gene: TRBV24-1; d_gene: -; j_gene: TRBJ1-2; abundance: -; CDR3nt: TGTGCCACGTCCTATGGGCAAGCATATGGCTACACCTTC; CDR3aa: CATSYGQAYGYTF
len: 17; v_gene: TRBV18; d_gene: -; j_gene: TRBJ1-3; abundance: -; CDR3nt: TGTGCCAGCTCACCACTTCAGGGGAGCCCCTCTGGAAACACCATATATTTT; CDR3aa: CASSPLQGSPSGNTIYF
len: 15; v_gene: TRBV6-5; d_gene: TRBD2; j_gene: TRBJ2-3; abundance: -; CDR3nt: TGTGCCAGCCGGAGACTAGCGGTTAGCACAGATACGCAGTATTTT; CDR3aa: CASRRLAVSTDTQYF
len: 13; v_gene: TRBV9; d_gene: -; j_gene: TRBJ1-3; abundance: -; CDR3nt: TGTGCCAGCAGCGTATTAGAGGGAAACACCATATATTTT; CDR3aa: CASSVLEGNTIYF
len: 14; v_gene: TRBV19; d_gene: TRBD2; j_gene: TRBJ2-2; abundance: once; CDR3nt: TGTGCCAGTAGTGGCGGGGGGGGCTCCGGGGAGCTGTTTTTT; CDR3aa: CASSGGGGSGELFF
len: 14; v_gene: TRBV15; d_gene: -; j_gene: TRBJ1-4; abundance: -; CDR3nt: TGTGCCACCAGAGCAGGGGCAGGGGTTGAAAAACTGTTTTTT; CDR3aa: CATRAGAGVEKLFF
len: 16; v_gene: TRBV12-2; d_gene: -; j_gene: TRBJ1-3; abundance: once; CDR3nt: TGTGCAAGTCGCGAAACACAGGGGGGCTCTGGAAACACCATATATTTT; CDR3aa: CASRETQGGSGNTIYF
len: 12; v_gene: TRBV13; d_gene: -; j_gene: TRBJ2-5; abundance: -; CDR3nt: TGTGCCAGCAGCTTACTGCAAGAGACCCAGTACTTC; CDR3aa: CASSLLQETQYF
len: 15; v_gene: TRBV24-1; d_gene: -; j_gene: TRBJ2-2; abundance: -; CDR3nt: TGTGCCACCAGTGTTGGCGCCCGAGGCACCGGGGAGCTGTTTTTT; CDR3aa: CATSVGARGTGELFF
len: 12; v_gene: TRBV7-2; d_gene: -; j_gene: TRBJ2-7; abundance: -; CDR3nt: TGTGCCAGCAGCCCAGGGCGGTACGAGCAGTACTTC; CDR3aa: CASSPGRYEQYF
len: 13; v_gene: TRBV7-9; d_gene: TRBD2; j_gene: TRBJ2-1; abundance: -; CDR3nt: TGTGCCAGCAGCAGGGACTATTCCAATGAGCAGTTCTTC; CDR3aa: CASSRDYSNEQFF
len: 12; v_gene: TRBV6-5; d_gene: TRBD1; j_gene: TRBJ1-1; abundance: -; CDR3nt: TGTGCCTCGTCGAGGGGGCAGACTGAAGCTTTCTTT; CDR3aa: CASSRGQTEAFF